This T cell receptor (beta chain) was identified in a study of liver allograft versus peripheral blood T cells. As for the study in general: Liver transplant recipients had T cell receptor repertoires compared between transplanted liver and peripheral blood. Study-wide results and limits: Inside liver allografts, T cell receptor repertoires reportedly diverged from the repertoires found in peripheral blood.

MiXCR, run by TCRdb on the reads, gives a single entry per CDR3 protein. The table lists 9,500 to 12,000 distinct CDR3 sequences, about 20% of them singletons, with less than 2% in the top ten. Germline-derived CDR1 and CDR2 are MNHNY and SVGAGI (reference sequence). The V end was cut by 8 bases, the J end by 3 bases, with 6 bases between. CDR3 length equals 11 residues. By sample fraction, this clonotype is medium-sized. Its antigen is not known. The rearrangement links TRBV6-6 to TRBJ2-3; D gene unclear. This receptor was obtained from a human patient who had a liver transplant. Some T cells may arise from the graft donor. CDR3 in amino acids: CASSRTDTQYF. CDR3 DNA sequence: TGTGCCAGCTCAAGGACAGATACGCAGTATTTT.